A selection of T cell receptor beta chains follows, all from one sample in a study of vaccination and CD4 T cells after COVID-19. TCRdb analysed the PCR reads with MiXCR anew, one entry per CDR3 protein. The sample records 15,000 to 20,000 distinct CDR3 sequences, 54% being singletons. These receptors have no known antigen. Material: CD4+ T cells from blood, cultured in vitro, obtained about 7 months after SARS-CoV-2 vaccination. The receptor source for this set is a human donor who had recovered from COVID-19. Each CDR3 is given with its conserved first and last residue. Only some rows state a clone size, as once, few, many or a class for expanded clones.

cdr3_aa clone_size j_call v_call
CASSEPGQGKAEAFF . TRBJ1-1 TRBV6-1
CATVGQRGNEQFF . TRBJ2-1 TRBV24-1
CASSLTLTGNYGYTF once TRBJ1-2 TRBV11-2
CSAREGSHGYTF once TRBJ1-2 TRBV20-1
CASSLGAAKETQYF . TRBJ2-5 TRBV11-3
CSARGDPSTDTQYF . TRBJ2-3 TRBV20-1
CASRGSAFNEQFF . TRBJ2-1 TRBV27
CASSRGLAGHTGELFF . TRBJ2-2 TRBV7-2
CSALAGGHEQFF . TRBJ2-1 TRBV20-1
CASRRRGAADTQYF . TRBJ2-3 TRBV19
CSARVLAGNYEQYF . TRBJ2-7 TRBV20-1
CSARDQLAGDYNEQFF medium-sized TRBJ2-1 TRBV20-1
CASSLQGAHNSPLHF . TRBJ1-6 TRBV6-1
CASSRQEQETQYF . TRBJ2-5 TRBV6-4
CASSVGGGYTGELFF . TRBJ2-2 TRBV2
CASSLGDLNTEAFF once TRBJ1-1 TRBV7-9
CASSPGTWDRGLRGYTF . TRBJ1-2 TRBV6-6
CSAWDREGYTF medium-sized TRBJ1-2 TRBV20-1
CASSTIPGQGVQPQHF . TRBJ1-5 TRBV19
CASSSTDPLQETQYF medium-sized TRBJ2-5 TRBV5-1